The 32 T cell receptor beta chains listed next were all sequenced from one sample in a study of T cell responses to AZD1222 COVID-19 vaccine. The assay was immunoSEQ multiplex PCR, and TCRdb's table has in-frame clones only and misses some. The table lists about 110,000 clones, approximately 94% of them singletons. This specimen was peripheral blood, taken 28 days after the second AZD1222 dose. Receptor source: an adult who received the AZD1222 COVID-19 vaccine.

The chain employs TRBV2 and TRBJ1-2; TRBD1 aligns across 8 bases. CDR3 length: 13 residues. The trim removed 10 bases at V and 8 bases at J, leaving 12 bases unmatched. Germline V gene data show CDR1 as SNHLY and CDR2 as FYNNEI. The CDR3 is CATKGQVLGGYTF. Here the CDR3 DNA reads TGTGCCACAAAGGGACAGGTCTTAGGGGGCTACACCTTC.

V is TRBV29-1 and J is TRBJ1-1; no definite D call. The germline CDR1 and CDR2 sequences are SQVTM and ANQGSEA. The germline V and J ends were trimmed by 4 bases and 4 bases, with 13 bases remaining between them. This CDR3 is built from 13 residues. CDR3 sequence (DNA): TGCAGCGTTGTTAGGCGGATGGGCACTGAAGCTTTCTTT. Translating it yields CSVVRRMGTEAFF.

The chain links TRBV11-3 to TRBJ2-1; TRBD2 agrees at 7 bases. The CDR3 runs to 15 residues. V shed 1 base and J 8 bases; nucleotides not matched to a gene: 8. Per the germline V gene, CDR1 is SGHNT and CDR2 is YENEEA. CDR3 nucleotide sequence: TGTGCCAGCAGCTTAGCAATAGCGGGCAGGGATGAGCAGTTCTTC. Residues: CASSLAIAGRDEQFF.

This clone was observed a few times. The V and J genes are TRBV7-9 and TRBJ2-1; D uncertain. V was cut by 2 bases and J by 7 bases, with 9 bases left in between. The CDR3 is 13 residues long. Germline loops: CDR1 SEHNR, CDR2 FQNEAQ (reference sequence). CDR3 bases: TGTGCCAGCAGCTTACTTGGCTCGAATGAGCAGTTCTTC. It translates to CASSLLGSNEQFF.

CDR3 DNA sequence: TGTGCCAGCAGTGGCGGGGGGGCTGAGACCCAGTACTTC. It translates to CASSGGGAETQYF. The J gene is TRBJ2-5, the V gene TRBV3-1 (or the pseudogene TRBV3-2); 9 nucleotides match TRBD2. Germline V lookup: CDR1 LGHDT, CDR2 YNNKEL (reference sequence). The CDR3 loop spans 13 amino acids. V was clipped by 6 bases and J by 5 bases; unmatched bases: 4.

The chain uses TRBV6-4 and TRBJ2-3; D call uncertain. Trimming shortened V by 3 bases and J by 4 bases, and 5 bases separated the two germline ends. CDR3 size: 12 residues. Per the germline V gene, CDR1 is MRHNA and CDR2 is SNTAGT. DNA of the CDR3: TGTGCCAGCAGTGAAACTCCAGATACGCAGTATTTT. Its protein product is CASSETPDTQYF.

This clone was seen just once. The genes are TRBV6-4 and TRBJ2-7; 7 nucleotides match TRBD1. Germline V gene lookup returns CDR1 MRHNA and CDR2 SNTAGT. V dropped 0 bases and J dropped 5; count of bases not matched to a gene: 7. The CDR3 has 15 residues. In DNA, the CDR3 is TGTGCCAGCAGTGACTCGAAAAGGGGGCTTAACGAGCAGTACTTC. It encodes CASSDSKRGLNEQYF.

This sequence joins TRBV7-9 and TRBJ1-1; TRBD1 aligns across 9 bases. There are 15 residues in the CDR3. Looked up from germline, CDR1 is SEHNR and CDR2 is FQNEAQ (reference sequence). The trim removed 5 bases at V and 3 bases at J, leaving 7 bases unmatched. CDR3 in amino acids: CASSAGQGLDTEAFF. As DNA, the CDR3 is TGTGCCAGCAGCGCAGGACAGGGGCTGGACACTGAAGCTTTCTTT.

This chain links TRBV19 with TRBJ2-3; D not certain. Between the trimmed V and J ends, which lost 3 bases and 1 base, there was a span of 5 bases. This CDR3 is built from 13 residues. Germline values: CDR1 LNHDA, CDR2 SQIVND (reference sequence). CDR3 coding DNA: TGTGCCAGTAGTATCCAGGGCACAGATACGCAGTATTTT. Residues: CASSIQGTDTQYF.

This clone showed up just once. J is TRBJ2-3 and V is TRBV6-1; TRBD2 might be the D (5 bases). The CDR3 extends over 17 amino acids. Germline CDR1 MNHNS, CDR2 SASEGT. Trimming shortened V by 2 bases and J by 0 bases, and 15 bases separated the two germline ends. The CDR3 DNA is TGTGCCAGCAGTGAATCTCTGTTTAGCGATAGCACAGATACGCAGTATTTT. Translated: CASSESLFSDSTDTQYF.

V is TRBV6-2 or TRBV6-3 and J is TRBJ1-2, with D perhaps TRBD1 (6 bases). The V end lost 2 bases, the J end lost 0 bases, and 10 bases lay between the germline ends. The CDR3 is made up of 15 amino acids. Germline lookup yields CDR1 MNHEY and CDR2 SVGEGT. DNA of the CDR3: TGTGCCAGCAGTTACGTAACAGGGCCTAACTATGGCTACACCTTC. Translation gives CASSYVTGPNYGYTF.

The chain is built from TRBV4-1 and TRBJ1-4; D unclear. The V and J ends lost 5 bases and 0 bases respectively, with 4 bases between them. The V gene's germline CDR1 is MGHRA and CDR2 YSYEKL. The CDR3 contains 13 residues. The CDR3 DNA follows: TGCGCCAGCAGCTCCTCAACTAATGAAAAACTGTTTTTT. It yields the protein CASSSSTNEKLFF.

This chain joins TRBV19 and TRBJ1-6; D gene uncertain. Trimming shortened V by 3 bases and J by 6 bases, and 12 bases separated the two germline ends. The germline gives CDR1 LNHDA, CDR2 SQIVND (reference sequence). This CDR3 is built from 15 residues. CDR3 DNA: TGTGCCAGTAGTATGTTGCGCGAACCTAATTCACCCCTCCACTTT. Protein: CASSMLREPNSPLHF.

This clone was recorded once. V gene TRBV24-1 combines with J gene TRBJ2-7; TRBD2 matches 8 bases. The CDR3 covers 14 residues. Trimming took 8 bases from V and 5 from J; bases not matched to a gene: 10. The germline gives CDR1 KGHDR, CDR2 SFDVKD. Here the CDR3 reads CATNPGRAANEQYF. For the CDR3, the DNA is TGTGCCACCAACCCCGGGAGGGCCGCTAACGAGCAGTACTTC.

The rearrangement uses TRBV5-1 and TRBJ2-7; 7 nucleotides agree with TRBD2. This CDR3 is built from 11 residues. J was trimmed by 2 bases and V by 8 bases; bases with no gene match: 1. Germline CDR1 is SGHRS and CDR2 is YFSETQ. The CDR3, as DNA: TGCGCCAGTCGGGGGGCCTACGAGCAGTACTTC. It specifies CASRGAYEQYF.

This clone showed up just once. The chain is built from TRBV27 and TRBJ1-1; weak D call: TRBD1 (6 bases). Germline V gene data show CDR1 as MNHEY and CDR2 as SMNVEV (reference sequence). This CDR3 contains 16 residues. V gave up 5 bases and J gave up 7 bases, with 23 bases separating them. The chain's CDR3 is CASSPWDVGTPIEAFF. The CDR3, as DNA: TGTGCCAGCAGTCCCTGGGATGTAGGGACACCCATTGAAGCTTTCTTT.

The V and J genes are TRBV11-2 and TRBJ2-5; D is undetermined. The germline V gene has CDR1 SGHAT and CDR2 FQNNGV. This CDR3 has 14 residues. V lost 1 base and J 0 bases, leaving 6 bases between the germline ends. Here the CDR3 reads CASSLGLDQETQYF. The CDR3 DNA reads TGTGCCAGCAGCTTAGGGCTCGACCAAGAGACCCAGTACTTC. Combining the CDR3 with reference TRBV11-2 and TRBJ2-5 gives the whole variable domain EAGVAQSPRYKIIEKRQSVAFWCNPISGHATLYWYQQILGQGPKLLIQFQNNGVVDDSQLPKDRFSAERLKGVDSTLKIQPAKLEDSAVYLCASSLGLDQETQYFGPGTRLLVL.

The rearrangement links TRBV5-1 to TRBJ2-1, with 7 bases identical to TRBD2. Trimming cost V 4 bases and J 6 bases; bases outside gene matches: 10. Germline V gene sequence: CDR1 SGHRS, CDR2 YFSETQ. This CDR3 region has 15 residues. Here the CDR3 reads CASSLGTTAINEQFF. For the CDR3, the DNA is TGCGCCAGCAGCCTAGGGACTACCGCAATCAATGAGCAGTTCTTC.

This chain joins TRBV2 and TRBJ2-1, with 7 bases that match TRBD2. CDR1 and CDR2 from the germline V gene are SNHLY and FYNNEI. CDR3 length: 14 amino acids. The V and J ends lost 7 bases and 5 bases, in that order; junction bases with no gene match: 8. The CDR3 DNA follows: TGTGCCAGCAACGGTCGGCTAGCGGACAATGAGCAGTTCTTC. Its translation is CASNGRLADNEQFF.

The CDR3 sequence is CASSLMLARSNEQFF. CDR3 bases: TGTGCCAGCAGTTTAATGTTAGCTAGGTCCAATGAGCAGTTCTTC. This chain connects TRBV27 to TRBJ2-1, with D uncertain. CDR1 is MNHEY and CDR2 is SMNVEV in the germline V gene (reference sequence). The V end was cut by 2 bases, the J end by 6 bases, with 14 bases between. The CDR3 covers 15 residues.

Here the CDR3 reads CASSLAGLVDFQFF. CDR3 bases: TGTGCCAGCAGCTTAGCAGGGTTAGTCGACTTTCAGTTCTTC. The J gene is TRBJ2-1, the V gene TRBV7-9, with D unresolved. This CDR3 contains 14 residues. The germline V and J ends were trimmed by 0 bases and 13 bases, with 16 bases remaining between them. Germline V CDR1 and CDR2: SEHNR, FQNEAQ (reference sequence).

The chain joins TRBV15 to TRBJ1-2; no definite D call. CDR1 is LNHNV, CDR2 YYDKDF, per germline (reference sequence). This CDR3 spans 14 amino acids. V was cut by 0 bases and J by 3 bases, with 8 bases left in between. For the CDR3, the DNA is TGTGCCACCAGCAGAGATGCGAGGGACTATGGCTACACCTTC. Its protein product is CATSRDARDYGYTF.

The rearrangement uses TRBV3-1 (or the pseudogene TRBV3-2) and TRBJ2-2; D gene unclear. The CDR3 consists of 16 residues. V lost 1 base and J lost 1, with 10 bases in between. From germline, CDR1 is LGHDT and CDR2 YNNKEL (reference sequence). The chain's CDR3 is CASSQVGIGNTGELFF. CDR3 nucleotides: TGTGCCAGCAGCCAAGTGGGGATCGGGAACACCGGGGAGCTGTTTTTT.

This clone was found once. The chain is built from TRBV3-1 (or the pseudogene TRBV3-2) and TRBJ2-5, with TRBD2 matching 10 bases. The junction had 4 bases not matched to a gene; V was cut back by 0 bases and J by 3 bases. The CDR3 has 16 amino acids. Germline V gives CDR1 LGHDT, CDR2 YNNKEL (reference sequence). The CDR3, as DNA: TGTGCCAGCAGCCAAGATTGGACTAGCGGCAAAGAGACCCAGTACTTC. This translates into CASSQDWTSGKETQYF.

The rearrangement links TRBV5-1 to TRBJ1-4; no firm D call. The germline V gene encodes CDR1 SGHRS and CDR2 YFSETQ. There are 15 residues in the CDR3. Trimming left V 0 bases short and J 8 bases short, with 14 bases between. CDR3: CASSLVGSVREKLFF. CDR3 coding DNA: TGCGCCAGCAGCTTGGTTGGCAGTGTAAGGGAAAAACTGTTTTTT.

The chain carries TRBV19 and TRBJ1-1; D not certain. The V and J ends lost 4 bases and 4 bases respectively, with 19 bases between them. Looked up from germline, CDR1 is LNHDA and CDR2 is SQIVND (reference sequence). This CDR3 is 16 amino acids long. The CDR3 here is CASSTLSDNAITEAFF. CDR3 in DNA: TGTGCCAGTAGTACCCTATCCGACAACGCTATCACTGAAGCTTTCTTT.

The CDR3 region is CAWSDFNEQFF. The CDR3 bases are TGTGCCTGGAGCGATTTCAATGAGCAGTTCTTC. J is TRBJ2-1 and V is TRBV30; no clear D. This CDR3 comprises 11 residues. The V end lost 3 bases, the J end lost 6 bases, and 6 bases lay between the germline ends. Germline loops: CDR1 GTSNPN, CDR2 SVGIG (reference sequence).

The CDR3 DNA follows: TGCGCCAGCAGCCAAGAAAGGCTAGCGGGAGGGGAGACCCAGTACTTC. Its protein product is CASSQERLAGGETQYF. The rearrangement uses TRBV4-1 and TRBJ2-5, with 12 bases aligning to TRBD2. Germline-derived CDR1 and CDR2 are MGHRA and YSYEKL. Losses at the gene ends were 0 bases for V and 5 bases for J; bases not matched to a gene: 4. CDR3 length equals 16 residues.

The V gene is TRBV5-4, the J gene TRBJ2-7; 12 nucleotides line up with TRBD1. Per germline, CDR1 SGHNT and CDR2 YYREEE (reference sequence). With V trimmed by 4 bases and J by 5 bases, 7 bases remained unmatched. CDR3 length equals 15 residues. The CDR3 loop is CASSPRDRGLHEQYF. The DNA for the CDR3 is TGTGCCAGCAGCCCCCGGGACAGGGGGCTCCACGAGCAGTACTTC.

This clone was observed once. The J gene is TRBJ2-7, the V gene TRBV15; D is perhaps TRBD2 (6 bases). Per the germline V gene, CDR1 is LNHNV and CDR2 is YYDKDF (reference sequence). The CDR3 sequence is 13 residues long. Trimming left V 5 bases short and J 3 bases short, with 11 bases between. The CDR3 coding sequence is TGTGCCACCAGCGATAGCGGTTTCTACGAGCAGTACTTC. Encoded protein: CATSDSGFYEQYF.

In nucleotides, the CDR3 is TGTGCCAGCACCCCGGACAGCGTCAATGAAAAACTGTTTTTT. Protein product: CASTPDSVNEKLFF. The chain employs TRBV7-9 and TRBJ1-4; the D gene is possibly TRBD1 (6 bases). V shed 7 bases and J shed 5 bases, with 14 bases lying between them. The CDR3 runs to 14 residues. Germline CDR1 reads SEHNR; CDR2 reads FQNEAQ (reference sequence).

The gene calls are TRBV6-5 and TRBJ1-2, with unresolved D. Germline V gene sequence: CDR1 MNHEY, CDR2 SVGAGI. Trimming removed 5 bases from V and 7 bases from J, with 14 bases in between. This CDR3 comprises 13 residues. DNA for the CDR3: TGTGCCAGCAGTCAATCCGACCTGGGTGGCTACACCTTC. Its translation is CASSQSDLGGYTF.